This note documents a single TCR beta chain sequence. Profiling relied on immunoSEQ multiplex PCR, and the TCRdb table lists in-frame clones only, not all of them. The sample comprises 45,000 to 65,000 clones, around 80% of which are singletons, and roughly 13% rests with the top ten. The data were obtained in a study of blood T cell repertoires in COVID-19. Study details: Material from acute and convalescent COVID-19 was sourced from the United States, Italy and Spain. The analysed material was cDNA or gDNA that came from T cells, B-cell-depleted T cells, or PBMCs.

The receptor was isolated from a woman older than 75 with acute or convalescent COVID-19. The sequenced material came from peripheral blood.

The CDR3 DNA reads TGCGCCAGCACATCCGTCAACGGGAACGAGCAGTACTTC. Its protein product is CASTSVNGNEQYF. The chain carries TRBV10-2 and TRBJ2-7; tentative D call: TRBD2 (5 bases). Per the germline V gene, CDR1 is WSHSY and CDR2 is SAAADI. The CDR3 runs 13 residues. V lost 7 bases, J lost 5 bases, and 15 bases lay in between.